This entry features one TCR beta chain sequence. Germline values: CDR1 MGHRA, CDR2 YSYEKL. CDR3 length: 17 residues. V gave up 4 bases and J gave up 4 bases, with 19 bases separating them. Time point in this sample: newly diagnosed GD, antithyroid drugs for less than 3 months. TCR sequences were obtained from RNA taken from PBMCs. Arm-PCR with iRepertoire HTBI primers amplified the CDR3 regions for these TCR beta libraries. TCRdb re-derived calls from the multiplex PCR reads in MiXCR, one entry per CDR3 protein. The table lists 350,000 to 450,000 distinct CDR3 sequences, under 15% of them singletons, with 16% in the top ten. The sample comes from a study of regulatory T cells in long-lasting Graves disease. The same specimen was also included in a second study, on T cells in Graves' hyperthyroidism and ophthalmopathy.

The TCR comes from a woman in her thirties with Graves disease. Here the sequenced sample was peripheral blood mononuclear cells (PBMCs), taken at new diagnosis, from a patient treated with antithyroid drugs. This chain connects TRBV4-1 to TRBJ1-4; no reliable D call. CDR3 sequence: CASSRIHTHNVNEKLFF. In DNA form, the CDR3 reads TGCGCCAGCAGCCGAATACATACCCACAACGTTAATGAAAAACTGTTTTTT.